The 27 T cell receptor beta chains below come from one sample, sequenced in a study of T cell changes during pregnancy in multiple sclerosis. Using immunoSEQ multiplex PCR, the repertoire was profiled, and TCRdb retains in-frame clones only, with some absent. The table includes more than 95,000 clones, approximately 93% detected once. This specimen was peripheral blood, taken after pregnancy. These TCRs come from a female donor with multiple sclerosis, enrolled in a pregnancy study.

The V and J genes are TRBV28 and TRBJ1-5, with 9 bases matching TRBD1. The CDR3 loop spans 14 amino acids. Looked up from germline, CDR1 is MDHEN and CDR2 is SYDVKM. Trimming took 6 bases from V and 7 from J; bases not matched to a gene: 7. The CDR3 sequence: CASSYTGGWQPQHF. In DNA, the CDR3 is TGTGCCAGCAGCTATACAGGGGGCTGGCAGCCCCAGCATTTT.

The V gene is TRBV18, the J gene TRBJ2-7; tentative D call: TRBD1 (6 bases). V shed 2 bases and J shed 6 bases, with 8 bases lying between them. The CDR3 has 12 residues. Per the germline V gene, CDR1 is KGHSH and CDR2 is LQKENI. In DNA form, the CDR3 reads TGTGCCAGCTCACCATTGGGGGCCGAGCAGTACTTC. It codes for CASSPLGAEQYF.

V is TRBV9 and J is TRBJ1-2; TRBD1 aligns across 8 bases. CDR1 and CDR2 from the germline V gene are SGDLS and YYNGEE. CDR3 length: 14 residues. V was clipped by 5 bases and J by 5 bases; unmatched bases: 8. This chain's CDR3 is CASSEGTGDYGYTF. In nucleotides, the CDR3 is TGTGCCAGCAGTGAGGGGACAGGCGATTATGGCTACACCTTC.

The V call is TRBV7-2, the J call TRBJ2-1, with 9 bases lining up with TRBD1. CDR1 is SGHTA and CDR2 is FQGNSA in the germline V gene. CDR3 length: 13 residues. V shed 3 bases and J 9 bases; nucleotides not matched to a gene: 3. The CDR3 protein is CASSFTGGGEQFF. CDR3 coding DNA: TGTGCCAGCAGCTTTACAGGGGGCGGTGAGCAGTTCTTC.

The rearrangement uses TRBV7-8 and TRBJ1-1; no firm D call. Trimming removed 2 bases at V and 1 base at J, with 14 bases between. CDR1 and CDR2 from the germline V gene are SGHVS and FQNEAQ. This CDR3 has 16 amino acids. The CDR3 DNA follows: TGTGCCAGCAGCTTACGGGAGGGATTTGGGAACACTGAAGCTTTCTTT. Amino acids: CASSLREGFGNTEAFF.

The chain recombines TRBV11-2 with TRBJ2-2; TRBD1 agrees at 9 bases. This CDR3 spans 14 amino acids. The germline gives CDR1 SGHAT, CDR2 FQNNGV. The V segment lost 3 bases and the J segment 12 bases; nucleotides outside the gene matches: 8. The CDR3: CASSLPRDRAKLFF. The CDR3 DNA is TGTGCCAGCAGCTTGCCCCGGGACAGGGCGAAGCTGTTTTTT. Combining the CDR3 with reference TRBV11-2 and TRBJ2-2 gives the whole variable domain EAGVAQSPRYKIIEKRQSVAFWCNPISGHATLYWYQQILGQGPKLLIQFQNNGVVDDSQLPKDRFSAERLKGVDSTLKIQPAKLEDSAVYLCASSLPRDRAKLFFGEGSRLTVL.

The genes are TRBV11-2 and TRBJ1-5; D unclear. Germline-derived CDR1 and CDR2 are SGHAT and FQNNGV. The CDR3 consists of 15 residues. Trimming took 0 bases from V and 1 from J, leaving 7 bases between them. The CDR3 DNA is TGTGCCAGCAGCTTAGATTTACTAAGCAATCAGCCCCAGCATTTT. It yields the protein CASSLDLLSNQPQHF. Looking up the rest from reference TRBV11-2 and TRBJ1-5 gives the full variable domain: EAGVAQSPRYKIIEKRQSVAFWCNPISGHATLYWYQQILGQGPKLLIQFQNNGVVDDSQLPKDRFSAERLKGVDSTLKIQPAKLEDSAVYLCASSLDLLSNQPQHFGDGTRLSIL.

This clone was seen a few times. V usage is TRBV19 and J usage is TRBJ1-1; D unclear. The germline gives CDR1 LNHDA, CDR2 SQIVND (reference sequence). The CDR3 has 13 amino acids. V was trimmed by 6 bases and J by 1 base, leaving 9 bases between them. This CDR3 reads CASRLTTNTEAFF. CDR3 nucleotide sequence: TGTGCCAGTAGATTGACAACGAACACTGAAGCTTTCTTT.

On this clone: The same CDR3 arises from other DNA sequences in this sample as well. The chain has TRBV4-1 and TRBJ2-5, with TRBD2 matching 14 bases. Germline V gene lookup returns CDR1 MGHRA and CDR2 YSYEKL. The CDR3 has 15 residues. The V segment lost 5 bases and the J segment 5 bases; nucleotides outside the gene matches: 4. In DNA form, the CDR3 reads TGCGCCAGCAGCAGCGGACTAGCGGGAGGTGAGACCCAGTACTTC. Residues: CASSSGLAGGETQYF.

The V and J genes are TRBV29-1 and TRBJ2-2; D call uncertain. CDR1 and CDR2 from the germline V gene are SQVTM and ANQGSEA. The V gene lost 7 bases and the J gene lost 0 bases, with 12 bases spanning the gap. This CDR3 contains 14 residues. This CDR3 is CSALSQTNTGELFF. The CDR3 DNA follows: TGCAGCGCCCTTTCACAAACGAACACCGGGGAGCTGTTTTTT.

The chain joins TRBV13 to TRBJ1-4; 9 nucleotides agree with TRBD1. V trimming: 5 bases; J trimming: 6 bases; junction bases outside the gene matches: 16. CDR3 length: 18 residues. Germline V gives CDR1 PRHDT, CDR2 FYEKMQ (reference sequence). As DNA, the CDR3 is TGTGCCAGCAGCCCGACGGCGGGACAGGGAGGTGGAGATGAAAAACTGTTTTTT. This sequence encodes CASSPTAGQGGGDEKLFF.

This clone was picked up one time. The chain recombines TRBV30 with TRBJ2-3, with no clear D. This CDR3 region has 11 residues. Germline V lookup: CDR1 GTSNPN, CDR2 SVGIG (reference sequence). V was cut by 3 bases and J by 3 bases, with 4 bases left in between. CDR3 residues: CAWSTTDTQYF. The CDR3 DNA reads TGTGCCTGGAGCACAACAGATACGCAGTATTTT.

This chain connects TRBV19 to TRBJ2-3; 9 nucleotides line up with TRBD2. The CDR3 is 16 residues long. CDR1 and CDR2 (germline): LNHDA, SQIVND (reference sequence). The V gene end was trimmed by 5 bases and the J gene end by 1 base; junction bases not matched to a gene: 7. The CDR3 loop is CASSYGLAFGTDTQYF. Written as DNA, the CDR3 is TGTGCCAGTAGTTACGGACTAGCGTTTGGCACAGATACGCAGTATTTT.

This clone was counted a single time. The CDR3 nucleotides are TGTGCCAGCAGTTTATCGGGCTGGGACATCAACTACGAGCAGTACTTC. Its protein product is CASSLSGWDINYEQYF. This chain links TRBV27 with TRBJ2-7, with D perhaps matching TRBD1 (6 bases). CDR1 and CDR2 from the germline V gene are MNHEY and SMNVEV (reference sequence). V was cut by 0 bases and J by 3 bases, with 15 bases left in between. This CDR3 is built from 16 residues.

The chain has TRBV6-1 and TRBJ1-1, with D unclear. CDR1 MNHNS and CDR2 SASEGT come from the germline V gene. This CDR3 comprises 15 residues. The V gene lost 1 base and the J gene lost 0 bases, with 9 bases spanning the gap. CDR3 in amino acids: CASSEGEGVNTEAFF. CDR3 in DNA: TGTGCCAGCAGTGAAGGCGAGGGTGTGAACACTGAAGCTTTCTTT.

V usage is TRBV28 and J usage is TRBJ2-6; tentative D call: TRBD1 (6 bases). Germline V gene data show CDR1 as MDHEN and CDR2 as SYDVKM. This CDR3 has 17 amino acids. V was shortened by 4 bases and J by 1 base, with 14 bases between the two germline ends. CDR3 bases: TGTGCCAGCAGTTCGGTCCTAGGGGGATCTGGGGCCAACGTCCTGACTTTC. Translating gives CASSSVLGGSGANVLTF.

The gene calls are TRBV11-2 and TRBJ2-7; D perhaps matches TRBD2 (5 bases). The ends were cut back, 2 bases at V and 3 bases at J, with 20 bases in the middle. Germline V gene data show CDR1 as SGHAT and CDR2 as FQNNGV. CDR3 length equals 17 residues. The CDR3 here is CASSLFGGLLPRYEQYF. CDR3 in DNA: TGTGCCAGCAGCTTATTCGGCGGGCTTCTCCCACGCTACGAGCAGTACTTC.

The chain uses TRBV2 and TRBJ1-3; tentative D call: TRBD1 (5 bases). Germline CDR1 and CDR2: SNHLY and FYNNEI. V shed 8 bases and J shed 8 bases, with 19 bases lying between them. CDR3 length: 14 amino acids. CDR3 loop: CASRGDAGEHTIYF. The CDR3 nucleotides read TGTGCCAGCCGGGGGGACGCCGGAGAACACACCATATATTTT.

The CDR3, as DNA: TGTGCCAGCAGCCAAGGATGGGAGACCTCCTACGAGCAGTACTTC. Translation gives CASSQGWETSYEQYF. This chain links TRBV4-2 with TRBJ2-7; D possibly corresponds to TRBD2 (5 bases). V gave up 1 base and J gave up 0 bases, with 10 bases separating them. Germline CDR1 LGHNA, CDR2 YNFKEQ. This CDR3 has 15 residues.

The chain has TRBV2 and TRBJ2-1; 9 positions match TRBD2. V dropped 6 bases and J dropped 4; count of bases not matched to a gene: 7. Per germline, CDR1 SNHLY and CDR2 FYNNEI. This CDR3 contains 15 residues. DNA for the CDR3: TGTGCCAGCAGGAGGACTAGCGCTCGTTACAATGAGCAGTTCTTC. Protein: CASRRTSARYNEQFF.

The chain uses TRBV5-4 and TRBJ2-7; 7 bases match TRBD2. Germline CDR1 reads SGHNT; CDR2 reads YYREEE (reference sequence). The CDR3 has 14 residues. Losses at the gene ends were 2 bases for V and 2 bases for J; bases not matched to a gene: 4. The CDR3 spells CASSLREAPYEQYF. CDR3 bases: TGTGCCAGCAGCTTACGGGAGGCTCCCTACGAGCAGTACTTC.

The V call is TRBV9, the J call TRBJ2-3, with TRBD2 matching over 10 bases. Germline V gene lookup returns CDR1 SGDLS and CDR2 YYNGEE. The CDR3 runs 16 residues. The ends lost 2 bases at V and 2 bases at J; junction bases unmatched: 5. CDR3 sequence reads: CASSVGTSALTDTQYF. The CDR3 nucleotides are TGTGCCAGCAGCGTTGGGACTAGCGCGCTCACAGATACGCAGTATTTT.

V gene TRBV5-6 combines with J gene TRBJ2-2, with D possibly being TRBD2 (6 bases). The V end lost 2 bases, the J end lost 5 bases, and 7 bases lay between the germline ends. CDR1 is SGHDT and CDR2 is YYEEEE in the germline V gene. The CDR3 covers 13 residues. The CDR3 loop reads CASSLGRTGELFF. The CDR3 DNA sequence: TGTGCCAGCAGCTTAGGGAGGACCGGGGAGCTGTTTTTT.

The chain links TRBV9 to TRBJ2-1; 16 bases are shared with TRBD2. CDR1 and CDR2 from the germline V gene are SGDLS and YYNGEE. This CDR3 is 21 amino acids long. V dropped 1 base and J dropped 0; count of bases not matched to a gene: 10. The CDR3 DNA sequence: TGTGCCAGCAGCGTATCTGGGGGACTAGCGGGAGGGAAACTCTCCTACAATGAGCAGTTCTTC. Protein: CASSVSGGLAGGKLSYNEQFF.

The gene calls are TRBV7-9 and TRBJ1-1; unclear D gene. This CDR3 comprises 12 residues. With 7 bases removed from V and 5 bases from J, the gap between germline ends came to 11 bases. CDR1 and CDR2 (germline): SEHNR, FQNEAQ (reference sequence). Here the CDR3 reads CASNGVGTEAFF. The CDR3 DNA reads as TGTGCCAGCAACGGGGTGGGTACTGAAGCTTTCTTT.

The chain is built from TRBV29-1 and TRBJ1-2, with 7 bases matching TRBD1. CDR3 size: 15 residues. V lost 3 bases to trimming and J lost 3 bases; unmatched junction nucleotides: 10. Germline CDR1 SQVTM, CDR2 ANQGSEA. CDR3 residues: CSVDPPGGRDYGYTF. Here the CDR3 DNA reads TGCAGCGTTGATCCGCCAGGGGGAAGGGACTATGGCTACACCTTC.

The genes are TRBV10-1 and TRBJ2-5, with TRBD1 as a possible D gene (5 bases). Looked up from germline, CDR1 is WNHNN and CDR2 is SYGVQD (reference sequence). The CDR3 sequence is 20 residues long. Trimming cost V 3 bases and J 3 bases, with 29 bases left between them. This chain's CDR3 is CASSDPRGRTMEGVEETQYF. CDR3 nucleotides: TGCGCCAGCAGTGACCCTCGAGGAAGGACGATGGAAGGGGTAGAAGAGACCCAGTACTTC.